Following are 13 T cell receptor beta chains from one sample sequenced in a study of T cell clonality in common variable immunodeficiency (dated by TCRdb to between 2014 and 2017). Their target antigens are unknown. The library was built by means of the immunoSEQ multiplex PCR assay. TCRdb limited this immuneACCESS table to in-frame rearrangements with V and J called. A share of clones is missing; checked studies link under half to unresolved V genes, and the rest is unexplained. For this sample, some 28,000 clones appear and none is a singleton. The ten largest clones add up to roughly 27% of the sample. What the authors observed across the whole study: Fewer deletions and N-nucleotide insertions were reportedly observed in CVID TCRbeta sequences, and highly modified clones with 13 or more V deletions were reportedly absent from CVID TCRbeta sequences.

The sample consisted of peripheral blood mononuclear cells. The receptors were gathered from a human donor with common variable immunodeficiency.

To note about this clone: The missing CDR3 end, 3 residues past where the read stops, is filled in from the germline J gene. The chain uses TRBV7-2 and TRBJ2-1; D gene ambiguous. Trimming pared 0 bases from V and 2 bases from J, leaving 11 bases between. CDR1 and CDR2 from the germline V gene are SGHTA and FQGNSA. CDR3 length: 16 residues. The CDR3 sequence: CASSLAGRSTYNEQFF. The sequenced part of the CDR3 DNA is TGTGCCAGCAGCTTAGCGGGCCGCTCCACCTACAATGAG.

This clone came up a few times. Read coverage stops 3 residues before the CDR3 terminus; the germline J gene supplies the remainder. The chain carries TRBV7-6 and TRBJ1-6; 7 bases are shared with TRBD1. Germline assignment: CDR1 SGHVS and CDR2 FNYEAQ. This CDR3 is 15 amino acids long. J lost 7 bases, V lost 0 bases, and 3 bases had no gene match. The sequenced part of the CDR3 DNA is TGTGCCAGCAGCTTAGCGCAGGGGGTGAATTCACCC. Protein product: CASSLAQGVNSP. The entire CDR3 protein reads CASSLAQGVNSPLHF.

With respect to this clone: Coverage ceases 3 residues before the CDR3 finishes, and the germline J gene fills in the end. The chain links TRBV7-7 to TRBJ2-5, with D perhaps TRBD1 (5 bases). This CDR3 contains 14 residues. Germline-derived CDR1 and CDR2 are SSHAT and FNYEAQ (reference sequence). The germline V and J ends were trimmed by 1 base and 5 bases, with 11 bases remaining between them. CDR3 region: CASSLDAGWETQYF. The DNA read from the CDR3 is TGTGCCAGCAGCTTAGACGCAGGGTGGGAGACC.

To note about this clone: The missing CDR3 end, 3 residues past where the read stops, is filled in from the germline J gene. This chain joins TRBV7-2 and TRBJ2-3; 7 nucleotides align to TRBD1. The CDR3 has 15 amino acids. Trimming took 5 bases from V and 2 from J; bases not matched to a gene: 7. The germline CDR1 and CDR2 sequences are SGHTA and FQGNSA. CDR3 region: CASSARDRSTDTQYF. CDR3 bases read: TGTGCCAGCAGCGCCCGGGACAGATCCACAGATACG.

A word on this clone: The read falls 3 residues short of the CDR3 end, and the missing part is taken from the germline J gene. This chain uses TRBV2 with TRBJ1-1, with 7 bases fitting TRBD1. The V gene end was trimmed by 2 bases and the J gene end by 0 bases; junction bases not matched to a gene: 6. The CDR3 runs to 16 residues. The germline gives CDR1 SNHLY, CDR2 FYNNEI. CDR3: CASSELTGEMNTEAFF. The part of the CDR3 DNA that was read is TGTGCCAGCAGTGAACTTACAGGGGAGATGAACACTGAA.

The CDR3 DNA, read in part, is TGTGCCAGCAGCTCCACAGGTAACTACGAG. It translates to CASSSTGNYE. In full, the CDR3 is CASSSTGNYEQYF. This sequence joins TRBV5-6 and TRBJ2-7, with a possible D match to TRBD1 (5 bases). Read data end 3 residues before the CDR3 end; the end is taken from the germline J gene. V lost 3 bases and J lost 3, with 10 bases in between. Germline assignment: CDR1 SGHDT and CDR2 YYEEEE. The CDR3 sequence is 13 residues long.

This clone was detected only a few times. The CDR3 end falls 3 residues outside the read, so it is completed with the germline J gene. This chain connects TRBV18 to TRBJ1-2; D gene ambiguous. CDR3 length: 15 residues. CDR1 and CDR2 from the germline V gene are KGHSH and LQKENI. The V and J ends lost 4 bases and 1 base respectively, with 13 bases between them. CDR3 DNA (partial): TGTGCCAGCTCACGCGGTTCGACTGATAACTATGGC. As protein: CASSRGSTDNYG. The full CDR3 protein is CASSRGSTDNYGYTF.

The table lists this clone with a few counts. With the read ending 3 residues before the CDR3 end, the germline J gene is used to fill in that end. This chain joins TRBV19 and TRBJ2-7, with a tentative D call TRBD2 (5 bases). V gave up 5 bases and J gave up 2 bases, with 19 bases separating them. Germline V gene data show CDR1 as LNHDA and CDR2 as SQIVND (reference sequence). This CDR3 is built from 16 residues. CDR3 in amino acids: CASSASRGLRPYEQYF. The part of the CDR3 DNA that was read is TGTGCCAGTAGTGCCTCCCGGGGATTGAGGCCCTACGAG.

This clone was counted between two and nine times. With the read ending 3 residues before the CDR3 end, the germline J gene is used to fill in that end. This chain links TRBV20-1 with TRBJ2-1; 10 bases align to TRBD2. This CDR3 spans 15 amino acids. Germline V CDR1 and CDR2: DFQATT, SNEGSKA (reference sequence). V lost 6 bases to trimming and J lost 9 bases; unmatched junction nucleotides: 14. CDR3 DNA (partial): TGCAGTGCATTTTCCCTAGCGGGGGCCCCGGCTGAG. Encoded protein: CSAFSLAGAPAE. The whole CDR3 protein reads CSAFSLAGAPAEQFF.

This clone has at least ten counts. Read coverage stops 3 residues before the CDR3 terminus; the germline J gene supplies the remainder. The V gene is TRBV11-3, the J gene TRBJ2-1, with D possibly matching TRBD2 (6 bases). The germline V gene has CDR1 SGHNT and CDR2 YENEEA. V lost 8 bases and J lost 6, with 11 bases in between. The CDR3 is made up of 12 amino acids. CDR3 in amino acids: CASQLGGNEQFF. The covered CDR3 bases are TGTGCCAGCCAGCTGGGGGGCAATGAG.

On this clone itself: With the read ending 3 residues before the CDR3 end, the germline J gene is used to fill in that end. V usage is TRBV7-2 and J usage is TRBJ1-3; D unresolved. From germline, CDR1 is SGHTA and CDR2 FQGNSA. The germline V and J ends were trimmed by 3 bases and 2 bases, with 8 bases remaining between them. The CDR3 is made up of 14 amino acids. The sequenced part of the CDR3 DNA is TGTGCCAGCAGCTTTGACACGGCTGGAAACACC. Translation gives CASSFDTAGNT. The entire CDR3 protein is CASSFDTAGNTIYF.

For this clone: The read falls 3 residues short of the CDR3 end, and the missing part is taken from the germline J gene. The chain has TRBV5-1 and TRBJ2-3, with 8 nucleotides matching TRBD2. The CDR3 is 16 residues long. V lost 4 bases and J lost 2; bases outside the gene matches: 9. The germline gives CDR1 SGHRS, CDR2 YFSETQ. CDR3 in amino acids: CASSPDRGGYTDTQYF. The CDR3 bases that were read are TGCGCCAGCAGCCCGGACCGGGGGGGCTACACAGATACG.

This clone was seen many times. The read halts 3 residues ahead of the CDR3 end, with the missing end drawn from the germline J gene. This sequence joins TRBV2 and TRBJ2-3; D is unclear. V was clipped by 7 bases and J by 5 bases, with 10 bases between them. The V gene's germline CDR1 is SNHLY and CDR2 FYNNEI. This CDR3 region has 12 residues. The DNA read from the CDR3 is TGTGCCAGCAAGGTCCTTCAAGATACG. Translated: CASKVLQDT. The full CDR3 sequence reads CASKVLQDTQYF.